This TCR beta chain emerged from a study of cytomegalovirus exposure and HLA in healthy donors. It was with 60 Vbeta and 13 Jbeta primers that the PCR ran. The protocol was immunoSEQ multiplex PCR, while the TCRdb copy is restricted to in-frame clones and leaves out a portion. The sample lists around 150,000 clones; around 79% were seen once. This CDR3 is 15 amino acids long. CDR1 is LNHDA and CDR2 is SQIVND in the germline V gene (reference sequence). The ends lost 6 bases at V and 7 bases at J; junction bases unmatched: 6. In regard to this clone: What it recognizes is unknown.

Findings and limits, study-wide: The only immune exposure information that was available was CMV serostatus. Later work showed greater clonal expansion in HLA-associated TCR beta chains than in equally common others. As confirmed in vitro, a few CMV-associated chains were specific for CMV antigens.

The V call is TRBV19, the J call TRBJ1-4; 12 nucleotides match TRBD1. Sequenced: PBMCs. The receptor was derived from a woman in her fifties or sixties in good health and CMV-seropositive. The CDR3 DNA sequence: TGTGCCAGTAGCCCTCGGGACAGGGGGCCTGAAAAACTGTTTTTT. Residues: CASSPRDRGPEKLFF.